A single sample is the source of the 21 T cell receptor beta chains below, sequenced in a study of blood T cells in healthy people across ages. With a J-beta primer mix and a sample-barcoded 5' primer, a second PCR ran 7 to 11 cycles. TCRdb reprocessed the 5' RACE reads via MiXCR and lists one record per CDR3 protein. The data show approximately 830,000 distinct CDR3 sequences, 62% seen once. Sequenced material: blood. The receptor source for this set is a man aged 30 to 45 in good health.

This sequence joins TRBV10-3 and TRBJ1-5; D gene uncertain. Deletions cut 6 bases from V and 4 bases from J, with 13 bases between. The germline V gene encodes CDR1 ENHRY and CDR2 SYGVKD. The CDR3 spans 14 residues. In DNA form, the CDR3 reads TGTGCCATCAGCGGACCGGCCGAAAATCAGCCCCAGCATTTT. It codes for CAISGPAENQPQHF.

This clonotype showed up just a few times. The chain has TRBV6-5 and TRBJ2-7; D is unresolved. The CDR3 runs 15 residues. Germline V lookup: CDR1 MNHEY, CDR2 SVGAGI. Trimming removed 6 bases from V and 0 bases from J, with 15 bases in between. The CDR3, as DNA: TGTGCCAGCAGGTTGACGGATTTCAGCTCCTACGAGCAGTACTTC. Residues: CASRLTDFSSYEQYF.

This clonotype was observed a handful of times. The chain has TRBV2 and TRBJ1-4, with D unresolved. This CDR3 contains 14 residues. Trimming stripped 6 bases from V and 0 bases from J, with 8 bases between. The germline V gene has CDR1 SNHLY and CDR2 FYNNEI. CDR3 coding DNA: TGTGCCAGCAGGATGGAGTCAACTAATGAAAAACTGTTTTTT. It translates to CASRMESTNEKLFF.

The CDR3 region is CASSVGGARLDTQYF. The CDR3 coding sequence is TGTGCCAGCAGCGTTGGGGGGGCCAGGCTCGATACGCAGTATTTT. The genes are TRBV9 and TRBJ2-3, with a weak D call TRBD2 (7 bases). The germline V and J ends were trimmed by 2 bases and 6 bases, with 16 bases remaining between them. The germline CDR1 and CDR2 sequences are SGDLS and YYNGEE. The CDR3 totals 15 residues.

The rearrangement links TRBV4-2 to TRBJ1-2; D might be TRBD1 (5 bases). The length of the CDR3 is 16 residues. The V gene lost 0 bases and the J gene lost 4 bases, with 15 bases spanning the gap. CDR1 and CDR2 from the germline V gene are LGHNA and YNFKEQ. CDR3 loop: CASSQDEGQGRYGYTF. CDR3 DNA: TGTGCCAGCAGCCAAGATGAGGGCCAGGGACGCTATGGCTACACCTTC.

V gene TRBV20-1 combines with J gene TRBJ2-1; 7 bases match TRBD2. Trimming took 4 bases from V and 4 from J; bases not matched to a gene: 7. Germline V lookup: CDR1 DFQATT, CDR2 SNEGSKA (reference sequence). The CDR3 contains 14 residues. CDR3 protein: CSAMPSGEYNEQFF. CDR3 in DNA: TGCAGTGCTATGCCGAGCGGGGAGTACAATGAGCAGTTCTTC.

The V call is TRBV12-3 or TRBV12-4, the J call TRBJ1-1; weak D call: TRBD1 (5 bases). With 1 base removed from V and 1 base from J, the gap between germline ends came to 7 bases. The CDR3 has 14 residues. CDR3 in amino acids: CASSLETANTEAFF. Written as DNA, the CDR3 is TGTGCCAGCAGTTTAGAGACAGCGAACACTGAAGCTTTCTTT.

This clonotype was found a few times. The rearrangement links TRBV6-1 to TRBJ2-3; 14 bases are a match to TRBD2. Germline CDR1 is MNHNS and CDR2 is SASEGT. The V and J ends lost 3 bases and 6 bases, in that order; junction bases with no gene match: 5. CDR3 length: 16 amino acids. CDR3 sequence: CASSDRLAGGRDTQYF. CDR3 nucleotide sequence: TGTGCCAGCAGTGATAGACTAGCGGGGGGGCGGGATACGCAGTATTTT.

The chain joins TRBV10-2 to TRBJ2-1; tentatively, D is TRBD2 (5 bases). The CDR3 totals 16 residues. V gave up 2 bases and J gave up 0 bases, with 11 bases separating them. Germline V lookup: CDR1 WSHSY, CDR2 SAAADI. CDR3 bases: TGCGCCAGCAGTGAGGCGGGTGCCAGCTCCTACAATGAGCAGTTCTTC. This encodes CASSEAGASSYNEQFF.

J is TRBJ2-7 and V is TRBV28, with D possibly TRBD2 on 6 matching bases. CDR3 length: 19 amino acids. Germline V CDR1 and CDR2: MDHEN, SYDVKM. The V end was cut by 5 bases, the J end by 5 bases, with 31 bases between. The CDR3 nucleotides are TGTGCCAGCAGTCAAATCCTCCTCGGGAGCGCCGAGCTTGGAAACGAGCAGTACTTC. Translating it yields CASSQILLGSAELGNEQYF.

The rearrangement joins TRBV14 to TRBJ2-1, with a possible D match to TRBD1 (6 bases). This CDR3 is 14 amino acids long. The ends were cut back, 4 bases at V and 9 bases at J, with 16 bases in the middle. From germline, CDR1 is SGHDN and CDR2 FVKESK. CDR3 residues: CASSRAYRDPEQFF. CDR3 nucleotides: TGTGCCAGCAGCCGAGCTTACAGGGATCCTGAGCAGTTCTTC.

The chain has TRBV6-5 and TRBJ1-2; perhaps TRBD1 as D (5 bases). V lost 7 bases and J 8 bases, leaving 14 bases between the germline ends. CDR1 MNHEY and CDR2 SVGAGI come from the germline V gene. This CDR3 region has 12 residues. DNA for the CDR3: TGTGCCAGCAAAGGGACCTTTAGAGGCTACACCTTC. Translated: CASKGTFRGYTF.

This clonotype was seen only a few times. The CDR3 DNA reads as TGTGCCAGCAGTGGAACAGGCGGCCTAAGCGACGAGCAGTACTTC. It specifies CASSGTGGLSDEQYF. The J gene is TRBJ2-7, the V gene TRBV28; D is possibly TRBD1 (5 bases). V was clipped by 5 bases and J by 5 bases, with 19 bases between them. From germline, CDR1 is MDHEN and CDR2 SYDVKM. This CDR3 contains 15 residues.

This clonotype came up a few times. V is TRBV29-1 and J is TRBJ2-3, with unresolved D. Germline V gene data show CDR1 as SQVTM and CDR2 as ANQGSEA. V was cut by 1 base and J by 4 bases, with 9 bases left in between. The CDR3 has 13 residues. The DNA for the CDR3 is TGCAGCGTTGAAGTGATAGAGCCAGATACGCAGTATTTT. Translation: CSVEVIEPDTQYF.

The gene calls are TRBV7-2 and TRBJ1-6; D remains ambiguous. In germline, CDR1 is SGHTA, CDR2 FQGNSA. Trimming took off 5 bases at V and 5 bases at J, with 13 bases between the two ends. The CDR3 is 15 residues long. CDR3 protein: CASSLIRADNSPLHF. The DNA of the CDR3 is TGTGCCAGCAGCCTCATCCGGGCAGATAATTCACCCCTCCACTTT.

The V and J genes are TRBV6-2 or TRBV6-3 and TRBJ2-5; D not certain. The germline gives CDR1 MNHEY, CDR2 SVGEGT. The CDR3 is made up of 14 amino acids. V was pared by 5 bases and J by 6 bases, with 16 bases between. The CDR3 nucleotides are TGTGCCAGCAGTCCCCAGGTAGCTCGTCAGACCCAGTACTTC. Protein: CASSPQVARQTQYF.

This sequence joins TRBV4-2 and TRBJ2-1; 8 bases map to TRBD2. CDR1 is LGHNA, CDR2 YNFKEQ, per germline. The length of the CDR3 is 14 residues. V trimming: 7 bases; J trimming: 9 bases; junction bases outside the gene matches: 11. CDR3 protein: CASMGAGGYGEQFF. The CDR3 nucleotides are TGTGCCAGCATGGGGGCGGGGGGTTACGGTGAGCAGTTCTTC.

The gene calls are TRBV20-1 and TRBJ1-1; D may be TRBD1 (6 bases). Per germline, CDR1 DFQATT and CDR2 SNEGSKA (reference sequence). This CDR3 is built from 13 residues. The ends were cut back, 3 bases at V and 5 bases at J, with 13 bases in the middle. In nucleotides, the CDR3 is TGCAGTGCTAGGGGGGCGGTGAGGACTGAAGCTTTCTTT. Residues: CSARGAVRTEAFF.

The chain carries TRBV6-5 and TRBJ2-7; 7 bases match TRBD2. Per the germline V gene, CDR1 is MNHEY and CDR2 is SVGAGI. The CDR3 totals 14 residues. The trim removed 5 bases at V and 2 bases at J, leaving 6 bases unmatched. The CDR3 reads CASSRAGKTYEQYF. Here the CDR3 DNA reads TGTGCCAGCAGTCGAGCGGGGAAAACCTACGAGCAGTACTTC.

The rearrangement links TRBV21-1 to TRBJ1-2; TRBD1 is the table's D call, not checked against the DNA. TRBV21-1 corresponds to a pseudogene. There are 13 residues in the CDR3. The CDR3 sequence: CASRLPGMYGYTF. The CDR3 bases are TGTGCCAGCAGGTTACCAGGGATGTATGGCTACACCTTC.

The chain couples TRBV7-2 to TRBJ1-4, with 8 bases matching TRBD1. Germline trimming cut 5 bases from V and 0 bases from J; bases unmatched to any gene: 8. Germline V gene data show CDR1 as SGHTA and CDR2 as FQGNSA. The CDR3 has 17 amino acids. Here the CDR3 reads CASSPREGQATNEKLFF. In nucleotides, the CDR3 is TGTGCCAGCAGCCCCAGGGAGGGACAGGCAACTAATGAAAAACTGTTTTTT.